A selection of T cell receptor beta chains follows, all from one sample in a study of T cells after yellow fever vaccination. Each CDR3 protein gets one entry after TCRdb re-called the 5' RACE reads with MiXCR. This sample has 500,000 to 650,000 distinct CDR3 sequences, with around an eighth found just once. Source: PBMCs, taken on the day of the yellow fever booster vaccination. These receptors were collected from a man aged 30-40 years who received the YFV17D yellow fever vaccine. Both conserved end residues are part of each CDR3. The D gene is left open where the match is weak. The size of a clone is reported for some rows only, either as once, few or many, or as a class for expanded clones.

V gene	CDR3 length	D gene	J gene	clone size	CDR3 DNA	CDR3 protein
TRBV30	13	.	TRBJ2-7	.	TGTGCCTGGAGCCCTCTTGGGGGCTACGAGCAGTACTTC	CAWSPLGGYEQYF
TRBV3-1	22	TRBD2	TRBJ2-1	few	TGTGCCAGCAGCCAAACATACTGGGATAGCGGGAGGGCTAATATGGTGGTGGGTGAGCAGTTCTTC	CASSQTYWDSGRANMVVGEQFF
TRBV28	16	.	TRBJ2-6	few	TGTGCCAGCAGTTCATCAGGGGAATCCGGGGCCAACGTCCTGACTTTC	CASSSSGESGANVLTF
TRBV5-1	16	TRBD2	TRBJ2-1	.	TGCGCCAGCAGTCTAGCGGGAGGGATCGAATTTAATGAGCAGTTCTTC	CASSLAGGIEFNEQFF
TRBV20-1	15	TRBD2	TRBJ2-2	.	TGCAGTGCTAGAAGGACTAGCGGGAGATCCGGGGAGCTGTTTTTT	CSARRTSGRSGELFF
TRBV5-1	15	TRBD2	TRBJ2-1	many	TGTGCCAGCAGTTTACGACTAGCGGGCTACAATGAGCAGTTCTTC	CASSLRLAGYNEQFF
TRBV11-1	16	TRBD2	TRBJ2-1	few	TGTGCCAGCAGCTTATTACAACTAGCGGGCCACAATGAGCAGTTCTTC	CASSLLQLAGHNEQFF
TRBV7-2	18	TRBD2	TRBJ2-6	.	TGTGCCAGCAGCTTAGCGGCTAGCGGGCCAGCGGGGGCCAACGTCCTGACTTTC	CASSLAASGPAGANVLTF
TRBV5-1	17	TRBD2	TRBJ2-6	few	TGCGCCAGCAGCGGGACTAGCGGGAGACCTGGGGCCAACGTCCTGACTTTC	CASSGTSGRPGANVLTF
TRBV24-1	17	TRBD1	TRBJ2-6	few	TGTGCCACCAGTCGGACAGGGGGCGCACTTGGGGCCAACGTCCTGACTTTC	CATSRTGGALGANVLTF
TRBV11-1	19	.	TRBJ1-4	.	TGTGCCAGCAGCTCGGGGGGTACAGGGAAGGAGGCAACTAATGAAAAACTGTTTTTT	CASSSGGTGKEATNEKLFF
TRBV19	14	.	TRBJ1-5	.	TGTGCCAGTAGTATTTACAGCAGCAATCAGCCCCAGCATTTT	CASSIYSSNQPQHF
TRBV12-3/TRBV12-4	17	TRBD2	TRBJ2-1	many	TGTGCCAGCAGTTCTCCTTTAGCGGGAGGGTCCTACAATGAGCAGTTCTTC	CASSSPLAGGSYNEQFF
TRBV4-3	14	.	TRBJ1-6	few	TGCGCCAGCAGCCCGGGGGGGCCGGATTCACCCCTCCACTTT	CASSPGGPDSPLHF
TRBV19	13	.	TRBJ1-6	.	TGTGCCAGTAGTTCGGGTTATAATTCACCCCTCCACTTT	CASSSGYNSPLHF